What follows are 7 T cell receptor beta chains derived from one specimen sequenced in a study of T cell responses to AZD1222 COVID-19 vaccine. Sequencing was performed with immunoSEQ multiplex PCR; in TCRdb, only in-frame clones are kept and a portion is missing. Altogether approximately 140,000 clones are present, more than 90% being singletons, with the ten largest covering around 3%. The sequenced sample was peripheral blood, obtained on day 0 of AZD1222 vaccination. The source is an adult in good health.

The chain combines TRBV6-6 with TRBJ2-1; 9 nucleotides align to TRBD2. V was pared by 8 bases and J by 5 bases, with 10 bases of the junction left unmatched. CDR3 size: 15 residues. Germline lookup yields CDR1 MNHNY and CDR2 SVGAGI (reference sequence). This CDR3 reads CASFPRASGDNEQFF. The CDR3 DNA reads TGTGCCAGCTTCCCACGAGCTAGCGGGGACAATGAGCAGTTCTTC.

This clone appeared a single time. The gene calls are TRBV7-9 and TRBJ2-5; tentative D call: TRBD2 (7 bases). This CDR3 has 13 residues. V was clipped by 11 bases and J by 5 bases, with 18 bases between them. CDR1 and CDR2 (germline): SEHNR, FQNEAQ (reference sequence). The CDR3 sequence: CAGGRGAKETQYF. The CDR3 coding sequence is TGTGCCGGCGGTCGGGGGGCTAAGGAGACCCAGTACTTC.

The chain is built from TRBV28 and TRBJ2-7; TRBD2 agrees at 13 bases. The trim removed 3 bases at V and 4 bases at J, leaving 15 bases unmatched. The CDR3 length is 19 residues. CDR1 is MDHEN and CDR2 is SYDVKM in the germline V gene. The DNA for the CDR3 is TGTGCCAGCAGTTTTAGGCTAGGACTAGCGGGAGCAGGGGGGTACGAGCAGTACTTC. Amino acids: CASSFRLGLAGAGGYEQYF.

This chain links TRBV3-1 (or the pseudogene TRBV3-2) with TRBJ1-4; D not resolved. Trimming pared 4 bases from V and 4 bases from J, leaving 10 bases between. CDR3 length: 14 residues. The germline CDR1 and CDR2 sequences are LGHDT and YNNKEL (reference sequence). The CDR3 DNA reads TGTGCCAGCAGCCTTGGACGGATTAATGAAAAACTGTTTTTT. It translates to CASSLGRINEKLFF.

This clone has only one observation. The rearrangement uses TRBV24-1 and TRBJ2-5; 8 positions match TRBD1. The V segment lost 3 bases and the J segment 5 bases; nucleotides outside the gene matches: 7. CDR3 length: 15 residues. Germline CDR1 is KGHDR and CDR2 is SFDVKD. For the CDR3, the DNA is TGTGCCACCAGTGATGCAACAGGGGGAAAGGAGACCCAGTACTTC. It encodes CATSDATGGKETQYF.

The CDR3 DNA follows: TGTGCCAGCAGTCCCCCGGGAGGAGCCAACAATCAGCCCCAGCATTTT. Protein: CASSPPGGANNQPQHF. The rearrangement uses TRBV27 and TRBJ1-5; D is uncertain. There are 16 residues in the CDR3. V was cut by 5 bases and J by 3 bases, with 17 bases left in between. Germline CDR1 is MNHEY and CDR2 is SMNVEV (reference sequence).

This chain connects TRBV5-1 to TRBJ1-1, with TRBD1 identical over 7 bases. The CDR3 totals 13 residues. Trimming took 3 bases from V and 1 from J; bases not matched to a gene: 0. Germline loops: CDR1 SGHRS, CDR2 YFSETQ. CDR3 bases: TGCGCCAGCAGCTACAGGGGGAACACTGAAGCTTTCTTT. Translating gives CASSYRGNTEAFF. Together with reference TRBV5-1 and TRBJ1-1, the CDR3 gives the full variable domain: KAGVTQTPRYLIKTRGQQVTLSCSPISGHRSVSWYQQTPGQGLQFLFEYFSETQRNKGNFPGRFSGRQFSNSRSEMNVSTLELGDSALYLCASSYRGNTEAFFGQGTRLTVV.